The 22 T cell receptor beta chains listed next were all sequenced from one sample in a study of post-analysis software for immune sequencing data (dated by TCRdb to 2015 to 2017). Here is what the overall study found, with its caveats: About 5 TRBV segments, including TRBV5-6, TRBV5-1 and TRBV20-1, were significantly more frequent in patients than controls.

The method behind the library was PCR. TCRdb records Illumina HiSeq 2500 as the sequencer. To reduce PCR and sequencing biases, unique molecular identifiers were incorporated into the TCR beta cDNA libraries. In-frame beta chains were kept once TCRdb had trimmed the public reads at Q25 with fastp and called clones with MiXCR. All rows with the same CDR3 protein become a single entry with the most common DNA and genes. In all, the sample holds 400,000 to 500,000 distinct CDR3 sequences, and approximately 38% of those were seen once. Clones ranked in the top ten supply 7.6% of the sample. These TCRs' antigens remain unknown. Sequenced material: blood. The source is a girl aged 2 to 9 with multiple sclerosis.

J is TRBJ2-7 and V is TRBV29-1, with 8 nucleotides matching TRBD2. Trimming took 5 bases from V and 1 from J; bases not matched to a gene: 7. Per germline, CDR1 SQVTM and CDR2 ANQGSEA. The CDR3 runs to 14 residues. CDR3 residues: CSVSTSANSYEQYF. The CDR3 coding sequence is TGCAGCGTTTCGACTAGCGCCAATTCCTACGAGCAGTACTTC.

This sequence joins TRBV14 and TRBJ2-2; D remains unclear. Germline V lookup: CDR1 SGHDN, CDR2 FVKESK. The CDR3 sequence is 15 residues long. Trimming stripped 2 bases from V and 4 bases from J, with 11 bases between. The CDR3 loop is CASSQQIGGTGELFF. For the CDR3, the DNA is TGTGCCAGCAGCCAACAGATAGGCGGCACCGGGGAGCTGTTTTTT.

In its sample, this clonotype was seen a few times. This chain connects TRBV5-1 to TRBJ2-5, with D unclear. CDR3 length: 13 residues. The V gene lost 4 bases and the J gene lost 5 bases, with 12 bases spanning the gap. The germline CDR1 and CDR2 sequences are SGHRS and YFSETQ. CDR3 loop: CASSIANRETQYF. For the CDR3, the DNA is TGCGCCAGCAGCATCGCCAATCGGGAGACCCAGTACTTC.

The rearrangement joins TRBV28 to TRBJ2-4, with 9 bases aligning to TRBD2. The J call could be wrong; TRBJ2-7 is a better fit for the DNA end. Per the germline V gene, CDR1 is MDHEN and CDR2 is SYDVKM. The CDR3 loop spans 13 amino acids. CDR3 residues: CASRPGTSFEQYF. CDR3 nucleotides: TGTGCCAGCAGACCCGGGACTAGCTTCGAGCAGTACTTC.

This chain connects TRBV20-1 to TRBJ1-2, with TRBD1 matching over 8 bases. The CDR3 runs 14 residues. CDR1 and CDR2 from the germline V gene are DFQATT and SNEGSKA (reference sequence). Trimming took 2 bases from V and 3 from J; bases not matched to a gene: 5. CDR3 DNA: TGCAGTGCTAGATTCCCCAGGGGGCACTATGGCTACACCTTC. Encoded protein: CSARFPRGHYGYTF.

This chain links TRBV4-2 with TRBJ2-7, with 8 bases fitting TRBD2. The V segment lost 0 bases and the J segment 3 bases; nucleotides outside the gene matches: 13. CDR1 LGHNA and CDR2 YNFKEQ come from the germline V gene. The CDR3 is made up of 18 amino acids. The CDR3 nucleotides read TGTGCCAGCAGCCAAGAGTCGCTTAGGCGACTAGCGCTCTACGAGCAGTACTTC. Amino acid sequence: CASSQESLRRLALYEQYF.

This clonotype was detected ten times or more. The chain has TRBV12-3 or TRBV12-4 and TRBJ1-5; D might be TRBD1 (5 bases). Trimming took 6 bases from V and 1 from J, leaving 10 bases between them. This CDR3 spans 14 amino acids. The chain's CDR3 is CASSSGRSNQPQHF. The CDR3 region has the DNA TGTGCCAGCAGCTCAGGGAGGAGCAATCAGCCCCAGCATTTT.

This clonotype was seen only a few times. The chain combines TRBV30 with TRBJ1-2; no definite D call. CDR3 length: 14 residues. Germline CDR1 GTSNPN, CDR2 SVGIG (reference sequence). V gave up 0 bases and J gave up 5 bases, with 13 bases separating them. The CDR3 bases are TGTGCCTGGAGTGTGATAGTGGATGGGTATGGCTACACCTTC. Translating it yields CAWSVIVDGYGYTF. Filled out from reference TRBV30 and TRBJ1-2, the complete variable domain reads SQTIHQWPATLVQPVGSPLSLECTVEGTSNPNLYWYRQAAGRGLQLLFYSVGIGQISSEVPQNLSASRPQDRQFILSSKKLLLSDSGFYLCAWSVIVDGYGYTFGSGTRLTVV.

This clonotype showed up just a few times. CDR3 DNA sequence: TGCGCCAGCAGCATAGGGCCCTCTAGGGACTATGGCTACACCTTC. The encoded protein is CASSIGPSRDYGYTF. The chain uses TRBV5-1 and TRBJ1-2; D is undetermined. This CDR3 contains 15 residues. Trimming shortened V by 4 bases and J by 3 bases, and 16 bases separated the two germline ends. From germline, CDR1 is SGHRS and CDR2 YFSETQ.

This clonotype has just one count. The rearrangement links TRBV7-8 to TRBJ2-5; 7 bases match TRBD1. Germline V lookup: CDR1 SGHVS, CDR2 FQNEAQ. The CDR3 length is 16 residues. J gave up 2 bases and V 1 base, and 7 bases lay outside the gene matches. For the CDR3, the DNA is TGTGCCAGCAGCTTAGTGGGGGACAGCTCACAAGAGACCCAGTACTTC. As protein: CASSLVGDSSQETQYF.

This clonotype turned up a few times. This chain connects TRBV7-2 to TRBJ1-4; possible D gene TRBD1, 5 bases. From germline, CDR1 is SGHTA and CDR2 FQGNSA. The CDR3 has 15 amino acids. Deletions cut 1 base from V and 4 bases from J, with 10 bases between. The CDR3 region has the DNA TGTGCCAGCAGCTTAGGGGGCGGCTATAATGAAAAACTGTTTTTT. It translates to CASSLGGGYNEKLFF.

This clonotype was observed a few times. The CDR3 region has the DNA TGCGCCAGCAGCCAAGATAACTACCGGGACAGGTACAATGAGCAGTTCTTC. Translating gives CASSQDNYRDRYNEQFF. The chain links TRBV4-1 to TRBJ2-1; 8 positions agree with TRBD1. Trimming cost V 0 bases and J 4 bases; bases outside gene matches: 8. The CDR3 runs to 17 residues. Germline CDR1 is MGHRA and CDR2 is YSYEKL.

The chain combines TRBV5-1 with TRBJ2-1, with 7 nucleotides matching TRBD1. J was trimmed by 4 bases and V by 7 bases; bases with no gene match: 8. Germline assignment: CDR1 SGHRS and CDR2 YFSETQ. This CDR3 contains 14 residues. The CDR3 region is CASRDPTGYNEQFF. The CDR3 DNA is TGCGCCAGCCGGGACCCGACAGGGTACAATGAGCAGTTCTTC.

This chain joins TRBV20-1 and TRBJ2-5; D unresolved. The V gene's germline CDR1 is DFQATT and CDR2 SNEGSKA (reference sequence). Trimming cost V 3 bases and J 2 bases, with 16 bases left between them. The CDR3 extends over 15 amino acids. CDR3: CSASVGGVKQETQYF. The CDR3, as DNA: TGCAGTGCTAGCGTAGGTGGGGTTAAACAAGAGACCCAGTACTTC.

The genes are TRBV4-1 and TRBJ1-4; D is ambiguous. The CDR3 runs to 15 residues. Trimming removed 4 bases at V and 0 bases at J, with 9 bases between. CDR1 and CDR2 (germline): MGHRA, YSYEKL. The CDR3 here is CASSPSGTTNEKLFF. The CDR3 nucleotides are TGCGCCAGCAGCCCTTCGGGAACAACTAATGAAAAACTGTTTTTT.

V gene TRBV5-1 combines with J gene TRBJ1-1, with D possibly TRBD1 on 5 matching bases. The ends were cut back, 7 bases at V and 5 bases at J, with 9 bases in the middle. CDR1 is SGHRS, CDR2 YFSETQ, per germline. The CDR3 covers 11 residues. The CDR3 reads CASGGGTEAFF. CDR3 DNA: TGCGCCAGCGGGGGGGGAACTGAAGCTTTCTTT. The variable domain in full, with the rest retrieved from reference TRBV5-1 and TRBJ1-1, is KAGVTQTPRYLIKTRGQQVTLSCSPISGHRSVSWYQQTPGQGLQFLFEYFSETQRNKGNFPGRFSGRQFSNSRSEMNVSTLELGDSALYLCASGGGTEAFFGQGTRLTVV.

The chain has TRBV7-8 and TRBJ2-1; D may be TRBD1 (6 bases). Between the trimmed V and J ends, which lost 5 bases and 1 base, there was a span of 12 bases. Germline-derived CDR1 and CDR2 are SGHVS and FQNEAQ. The CDR3 is 15 amino acids. CDR3 loop: CASSGRTVSYNEQFF. As DNA, the CDR3 is TGTGCCAGCAGCGGAAGGACAGTTTCCTACAATGAGCAGTTCTTC.

This chain connects TRBV6-6 to TRBJ2-1; D gene unclear. This CDR3 is 16 amino acids long. V was cut by 6 bases and J by 0 bases, with 15 bases left in between. Germline lookup yields CDR1 MNHNY and CDR2 SVGAGI (reference sequence). The CDR3 nucleotides read TGTGCCAGCAGCCCAGGTGGGAAGAGCTCCTACAATGAGCAGTTCTTC. Translated: CASSPGGKSSYNEQFF.

The chain recombines TRBV9 with TRBJ2-7; D uncertain. Germline V gives CDR1 SGDLS, CDR2 YYNGEE. The CDR3 has 15 amino acids. The germline V and J ends were trimmed by 4 bases and 4 bases, with 18 bases remaining between them. CDR3 in DNA: TGTGCCAGCAGCCCCCCCGGCGTGGTAGGTTACGAGCAGTACTTC. This sequence encodes CASSPPGVVGYEQYF.

The sample holds one count of this clonotype. It is likely a read error, because the conserved phenylalanine at the end of the CDR3 is missing. The V gene is TRBV28, the J gene TRBJ2-5; 11 bases map to TRBD2. V was pared by 6 bases and J by 2 bases, with 8 bases of the junction left unmatched. CDR3 length: 16 amino acids. CDR1 is MDHEN and CDR2 is SYDVKM in the germline V gene. CDR3 nucleotides: TGTGCCAGCAGCAGACTAGCGGGACAACTACAAGAGACCCAGTACGTC. Its protein is CASSRLAGQLQETQYV.

This clonotype was counted a few times. The chain carries TRBV4-1 and TRBJ2-3; 7 positions agree with TRBD1. Germline loops: CDR1 MGHRA, CDR2 YSYEKL. CDR3 length equals 16 residues. J lost 2 bases, V lost 1 base, and 6 bases had no gene match. This chain's CDR3 is CASSQGWGQSTDTQYF. CDR3 DNA: TGCGCCAGCAGCCAAGGATGGGGACAGTCCACAGATACGCAGTATTTT.

This chain links TRBV15 with TRBJ1-5; 10 positions agree with TRBD1. V shed 5 bases, J shed 7 bases, and the junction held 11 bases outside the gene matches. The germline V gene has CDR1 LNHNV and CDR2 YYDKDF (reference sequence). The CDR3 has 16 amino acids. The CDR3 bases are TGTGCCACCAGCGTGACCGGGACAGGGGATAGCCAGCCCCAGCATTTT. Encoded protein: CATSVTGTGDSQPQHF.